Presented here are 10 T cell receptor beta chains from one specimen sequenced in a study of T-cell reconstitution after alpha-beta-depleted transplantation in children. Construction of the TCRbeta library involved unique molecular identifiers. In TCRdb, the PCR reads were re-called with MiXCR into one record per CDR3 protein. The sample lists 490,000 or so distinct CDR3 sequences, roughly an eighth seen once, with under 7% in the top ten. The input for sequencing was PBMCs from the stem cell graft donor, taken from the stem cell graft. These receptors came from a human donor who donated a stem cell graft to a child with combined immunodeficiency.

The rearrangement uses TRBV24-1 and TRBJ2-3; 9 nucleotides match TRBD2. The V segment lost 5 bases and the J segment 2 bases; nucleotides outside the gene matches: 4. CDR1 and CDR2 from the germline V gene are KGHDR and SFDVKD. This CDR3 spans 15 amino acids. CDR3 sequence reads: CATSVTSGNTDTQYF. In nucleotides, the CDR3 is TGTGCCACCAGTGTGACTAGCGGCAACACAGATACGCAGTATTTT.

The chain joins TRBV4-2 to TRBJ2-1, with 8 bases identical to TRBD2. CDR3 length: 16 residues. The germline V gene encodes CDR1 LGHNA and CDR2 YNFKEQ. Losses at the gene ends were 2 bases for V and 4 bases for J; bases not matched to a gene: 7. The CDR3 nucleotides are TGTGCCAGCAGCCAATCGAGCGGGGGACCTTACAATGAGCAGTTCTTC. Translation: CASSQSSGGPYNEQFF.

This clonotype was found many times. This sequence joins TRBV4-3 and TRBJ2-1; TRBD2 matches at 10 bases. This CDR3 is built from 15 residues. The V segment lost 6 bases and the J segment 6 bases; nucleotides outside the gene matches: 8. CDR1 is LGHNA, CDR2 YSLEER, per germline. CDR3 DNA: TGCGCCAGCAGTACCCTAGCGGGAGACGTCAATGAGCAGTTCTTC. Protein: CASSTLAGDVNEQFF.

This clonotype was detected only a few times. The CDR3 DNA is TGTGCCAGCAGTACCTCCAGGCCGGCTGGGAACCAGTACTTC. Translated: CASSTSRPAGNQYF. The chain recombines TRBV27 with TRBJ2-5; no clear D gene. The CDR3 is 14 residues long. V gave up 5 bases and J gave up 10 bases, with 20 bases separating them. Germline V gene sequence: CDR1 MNHEY, CDR2 SMNVEV (reference sequence).

This clonotype has only a few counts. The chain has TRBV6-2 or TRBV6-3 and TRBJ2-2, with 10 bases fitting TRBD1. The V and J ends lost 4 bases and 4 bases, in that order; junction bases with no gene match: 9. The CDR3 is made up of 17 amino acids. Germline CDR1 reads MNHEY; CDR2 reads SVGEGT. CDR3 sequence (DNA): TGTGCCAGCAGTTCCTCTACTGGGACAGGGGTCACCGGGGAGCTGTTTTTT. Amino acids: CASSSSTGTGVTGELFF.

This clonotype was detected only a few times. The V and J genes are TRBV9 and TRBJ1-5, with D possibly being TRBD1 (5 bases). Germline V gene sequence: CDR1 SGDLS, CDR2 YYNGEE. V gave up 8 bases and J gave up 1 base, with 13 bases separating them. This CDR3 has 14 amino acids. CDR3 protein: CASGEGRSNQPQHF. The CDR3 DNA reads as TGTGCCAGTGGCGAGGGACGGAGCAATCAGCCCCAGCATTTT.

This clonotype was counted a few times. The chain is built from TRBV30 and TRBJ2-4; D not certain. V was clipped by 4 bases and J by 7 bases, with 14 bases between them. In germline, CDR1 is GTSNPN, CDR2 SVGIG (reference sequence). The CDR3 is 13 residues long. The CDR3 region is CAWNTAAFNIQYF. CDR3 bases: TGTGCCTGGAATACCGCTGCATTTAACATTCAGTACTTC. The complete variable domain, with remaining parts taken from reference TRBV30 and TRBJ2-4, reads SQTIHQWPATLVQPVGSPLSLECTVEGTSNPNLYWYRQAAGRGLQLLFYSVGIGQISSEVPQNLSASRPQDRQFILSSKKLLLSDSGFYLCAWNTAAFNIQYFGAGTRLSVL.

V and J are TRBV9 and TRBJ2-1; TRBD1 matches at 8 bases. This CDR3 has 15 residues. Germline V lookup: CDR1 SGDLS, CDR2 YYNGEE. With V trimmed by 0 bases and J by 4 bases, 3 bases remained unmatched. CDR3 sequence reads: CASSVVTGGYNEQFF. The CDR3 DNA is TGTGCCAGCAGCGTAGTTACAGGGGGTTACAATGAGCAGTTCTTC.

This chain uses TRBV7-2 with TRBJ2-3; 7 bases align to TRBD2. Looked up from germline, CDR1 is SGHTA and CDR2 is FQGNSA. The CDR3 loop spans 15 amino acids. The V gene end was trimmed by 5 bases and the J gene end by 2 bases; junction bases not matched to a gene: 7. The CDR3 region has the DNA TGTGCCAGCAGCCCTTCAAGCGGGGACACAGATACGCAGTATTTT. Protein product: CASSPSSGDTDTQYF. Full variable domain (outside the CDR3, taken from reference TRBV7-2 and TRBJ2-3): GAGVSQSPSNKVTEKGKDVELRCDPISGHTALYWYRQSLGQGLEFLIYFQGNSAPDKSGLPSDRFSAERTGGSVSTLTIQRTQQEDSAVYLCASSPSSGDTDTQYFGPGTRLTVL.

This chain uses TRBV29-1 with TRBJ2-3; no clear D. This CDR3 is 14 amino acids long. Trimming left V 2 bases short and J 7 bases short, with 16 bases between. CDR1 SQVTM and CDR2 ANQGSEA come from the germline V gene. CDR3 amino acids: CSVEMLGSGYTQYF. In DNA, the CDR3 is TGCAGCGTTGAAATGCTGGGTTCGGGTTATACGCAGTATTTT.